The present T cell receptor beta chain was sequenced within a study of blood T cell repertoires in COVID-19. At the level of the study: Whether acute or convalescent, the COVID-19 samples came from the United States, Italy and Spain.

In assigning cohorts, the study relied on participant-reported clinical history. This clone occurred many times. In the original analysis: Researchers report that nucleated cell counts were estimated from reference gene primer amplification. Using immunoSEQ multiplex PCR, the repertoire was profiled, and TCRdb retains in-frame clones only, with some absent. That table gives V, J and clone size, and the DNA gave D and trimming. The sample has 160,000 or so clones, 82% seen once. With V trimmed by 0 bases and J by 5 bases, 5 bases remained unmatched. CDR3 length equals 15 residues. Germline CDR1 SGHRS, CDR2 YFSETQ.

This receptor was obtained from a man between 60 and 75 years old who had recovered from COVID-19. The V call is TRBV5-1, the J call TRBJ2-7; 10 positions match TRBD2. Input material: PBMCs or T cells enriched from blood (not recorded which). The CDR3 DNA follows: TGCGCCAGCAGCTTGGGAAGCGGGGGGGCCCACGAGCAGTACTTC. This codes for CASSLGSGGAHEQYF.